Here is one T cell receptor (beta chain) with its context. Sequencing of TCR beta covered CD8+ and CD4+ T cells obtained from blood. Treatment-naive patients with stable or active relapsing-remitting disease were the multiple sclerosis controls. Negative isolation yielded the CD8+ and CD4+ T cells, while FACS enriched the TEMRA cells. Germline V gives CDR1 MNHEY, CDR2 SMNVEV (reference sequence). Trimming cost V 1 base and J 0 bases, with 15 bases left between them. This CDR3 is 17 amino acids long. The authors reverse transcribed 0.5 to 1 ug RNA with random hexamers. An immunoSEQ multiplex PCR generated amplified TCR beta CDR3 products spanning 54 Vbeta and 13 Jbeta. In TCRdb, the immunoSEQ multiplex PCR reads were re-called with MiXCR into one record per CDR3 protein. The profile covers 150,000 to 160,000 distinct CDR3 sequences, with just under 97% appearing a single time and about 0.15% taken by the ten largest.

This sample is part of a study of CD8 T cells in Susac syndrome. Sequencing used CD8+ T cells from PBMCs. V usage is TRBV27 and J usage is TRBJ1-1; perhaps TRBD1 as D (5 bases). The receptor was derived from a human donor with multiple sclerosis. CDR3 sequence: CASSLFAGESVNTEAFF. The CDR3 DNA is TGTGCCAGCAGTTTATTCGCGGGGGAGTCGGTGAACACTGAAGCTTTCTTT.